What follows is one TCR beta chain and its context. The target of this receptor is not known. No much larger clone exists at a distance of one base, and base qualities are not known. In total, roughly 670 healthy bone marrow donors made up the cohort. Cohort members were all nominally healthy when sampled, although unrecorded immune exposures were likely present. The donor tested CMV seropositive and was one of the 289 seropositive cohort members. A peripheral blood sample was provided by each donor, and peripheral blood mononuclear cells were used for TCR beta sequencing. The Qiagen DNeasy Blood Extraction Kit was used to extract genomic DNA from the blood cell samples. Preparation of the library involved the immunoSEQ multiplex PCR assay. For the multiplex PCR, a mixture combining 60 forward primers for TCR Vbeta segments and 13 reverse primers for TCR Jbeta segments was used. A multiplex PCR assay on genomic DNA amplified the CDR3 region of rearranged TCR beta genes. The amplified TCR beta libraries were sequenced on the Illumina HiSeq System as 87-base-pair reads. Under the source paper's analysis protocol: A later analysis counted tens of millions of unique TCR beta chains across the 600 to 850 repertoires, and 9 million to 14 million of these chains were shared by at least two donors. Raw reads were error-corrected and collapsed into unique sequences with a nearest-neighbor algorithm that merged closely related sequences to remove PCR and sequencing errors. Alignment of CDR3 sequences to IMGT reference sequences was used to assign V, D and J gene segments. For a sequence to be retained, a match of at least six nucleotides to both a V gene segment and a J gene segment was required. Rearrangements were classified as productive when the CDR3 lacked stop codons and remained in frame with V and J, and all other rearrangements were classified as non-productive. CDR3 was defined according to IMGT convention as the region running from the second conserved V-encoded cysteine to the conserved J-encoded phenylalanine. The earlier analysis of a few hundred of the donors excluded sequences that lacked an unambiguous match to a single V gene segment. An earlier analysis of several hundred of the donors called V segments functional above 56.7% productive rearrangements and segregating when the between-donor standard deviation exceeded 5%. A statistical classification framework was built for diagnosing cytomegalovirus status from the catalog of TCR beta chain sequences. V and J gene assignment, in a later analysis, came from comparing TCR nucleotide sequences with IMGT/GENE-DB human TR gene sequences. Using the TCRdist pipeline, a later analysis assigned CDR3 sequences along with most-parsimonious VDJ recombination scenarios. In a later analysis, each TCR beta chain was defined by its CDR3 amino acid sequence together with its V-gene family, and reads lacking a unique V-gene family were excluded. In a later analysis, a few hundred highly shared, low-generation-probability nucleotide sequences were removed to address suspected cross-contamination and a sequencing artifact. For each public chain, a later analysis derived a clonal expansion index from normalized ranks of inferred template counts within each repertoire. Generation probabilities in a later analysis came from a VDJ recombination model fitted to out-of-frame rearrangements, and those results were checked against IGoR. In a later analysis, hypergeometric tests were used to score TCR-TCR, TCR-HLA and TCR-CMV co-occurrence, with a repertoire-size bias correction applied to TCR pairs. In a later analysis, false discovery rates were estimated by permuting HLA or CMV assignments 20 times. In a later analysis, co-occurring TCRs were grouped with DBSCAN, and TCRdist sequence similarity was added when clustering was performed within HLA-allele-positive subsets. For co-occurrence clustering, repertoires with fewer than 30,000 or more than 120,000 public chains were excluded, along with four to six repertoires with anomalous nucleotide sharing. The clones in this table, taken by TCRdb from immuneACCESS, are in-frame only. Not every clone is retained; where verified, under half of the shortfall comes from an unresolved V gene, and the cause of the rest is unknown. Clone size and V and J calls were adopted from that table, with D and trimming inferred from the DNA. The sample has approximately 180,000 clones on record, about four fifths of them singletons. The ten largest make up around 7% of the sample.

Per the germline V gene (reference sequence), GTSNPN is the CDR1 and SVGIG is the CDR2. From its cysteine to its phenylalanine, the CDR3 spans 14 amino acids. Only the CDR3 DNA stays, 42 bases, in frame from base 1. V trim: 3 bases; J trim: 1 base; unmatched bases: 5. The data are from a study of cytomegalovirus exposure and HLA in healthy donors listed by TCRdb under 2017. The study in broad terms: According to an earlier analysis of 587 of the donors, 150 million to 200 million T cells yielded 90 million to 140 million unique TCR beta sequences and roughly 280 Gb of sequence data. An early release covering roughly 580 HLA-typed donors comprised approximately 290 gigabases of sequencing data and 85 million or so unique TCR sequences. Of the 350 to 400 genotyped donors, 81% fell in the genetic ancestry cluster associated with self-reported Caucasian donors. The study aimed to test whether signatures of past pathogen exposure could be identified by cataloging public T cell receptors. The study profiled the T cell repertoires of fewer than 850 subjects by immunosequencing and related them to cytomegalovirus serostatus. A separate validation cohort of more than 100 different subjects was used in addition to the roughly 700-subject first cohort. The study combined high-throughput TCR immunosequencing, statistical association of individual TCRs with disease status, and machine learning to predict cytomegalovirus infection status. A later analysis re-examined previously published TCR beta repertoires from 500 to 700 donors and added high-resolution HLA genotyping to investigate patterns of TCR occurrence. Rather than drawing on any new phenotypic data, the later analysis identified candidate immune exposures from TCR beta sequences and the way those sequences occurred across donors. An earlier analysis of some 500 of the donors used high-throughput TCR beta sequencing to judge whether each TCR beta V gene segment behaved as functional or pseudogenic. Alongside the repertoire data, information on donor age, sex, ethnicity and CMV serostatus was compiled. A later genetic analysis used genome-wide SNP genotypes for about 60% of the roughly 700 donors, treating that subset as a discovery cohort. Every discovery cohort repertoire had been produced on one sequencing platform. Class I and class II HLA loci were covered by the typing at four-digit resolution. Typing coverage differed by locus: A, B, C, DRB1 and DQB1 were typed in roughly 620-630 donors, DQA1 in about 550, DPA1 in 600 to 610, and DPB1 in roughly 450. Because of strong linkage in the cohort, roughly five DR-DQ haplotypes were treated as single units for association and clustering. Among 398 genotyped donors of the cohort, an average of approximately 240,000 unique TCR beta nucleotide sequences was sequenced per donor, of which about 19% were non-productive. The paper as a whole reports these results and caveats: A later analysis found that most CMV-associated TCR beta chains appeared HLA-restricted, with HLA associations seemingly driven largely by CMV exposure. A further reported finding was that TCR beta sequences accurately predicted the HLA-A and HLA-B alleles for most subjects in the first cohort. In a later analysis, several top co-occurrence clusters were reported to appear linked to parvovirus B19, influenza, CMV and Epstein-Barr virus. The study gave a list of 150 to 200 TCR beta chains associated with cytomegalovirus. Correlated functional status among segregating V segments might reflect linkage disequilibrium, but an unknown experimental factor could not be ruled out. A later analysis found that HLA-associated TCR beta chains were more clonally expanded and had lower generation probabilities than equally common non-associated chains. Cytomegalovirus status was reported to be diagnosed by the classifier with high specificity and sensitivity in both the original and validation cohorts. In a later genetic analysis, a missense DCLRE1C variant was associated with V-gene and J-gene trimming of TCR beta chains, and the association was replicated in an independent cohort. The authors suggested that the approach could potentially be extended to other disease states and immunological phenotypes. In vitro tests confirmed that a few of the cytomegalovirus-associated TCR beta chains recognize cytomegalovirus antigens. A cluster of highly shared sequence variants was judged likely to be a technical artifact of the sequencing pipeline. Because HLA typing was missing for some donors at each locus, association tests included only the typed subset. Some IMGT-functional V segments, including TRBV6-2 and TRBV6-3, could not be told apart with the 87-base-pair reads, so those segments were excluded. According to a later analysis, TCR association rates differed among HLA loci, with DRB1 alleles showing the most associated TCRs and HLA-C alleles showing the fewest. Specific HLA alleles were associated with about 17,000 TCR beta sequences at a false discovery rate of 0.05 in a later analysis. This cohort had only TCR beta chains sequenced, and the lack of alpha or paired-chain data limited which features could be detected. Sequencing depth was assumed to be roughly uniform across donors in the presence/absence analyses, though that assumption may not hold. While some public TCRs were present in many individuals, most TCR sequences turned up only very rarely across donors. In an earlier analysis of some 500 of the donors, most TCR beta V segments appeared in productive rearrangements about 87% or about 30% of the time, broadly matching IMGT annotations. According to a later genetic analysis, donors in an Asian-associated ancestry cluster had fewer N-insertions in productive TCRs than the approximately 650-donor mean. CMV serostatus was the only immune exposure information available for the cohort. When HLA alleles, especially DR and DQ, strongly co-occurred, TCR associations were difficult to assign to individual alleles. Because counts were too low, fewer than 20 rarely observed V segments, including chromosome 9 orphons, were excluded from the earlier analysis of under 650 of the donors.

The chain was built from TRBV30 and TRBJ2-7; the junction holds 8 bases that match TRBD2. This receptor was identified in a man aged 25-40 years in good health and CMV-seropositive. Sequenced input: PBMCs. Here is the DNA: TGTGCCTGGAGAGGCGGGAGGCGGTCCTACGAGCAGTACTTC. Its translation is CAWRGGRRSYEQYF.